These T cell receptor beta chains were read from a single sample in a study of cytomegalovirus exposure and HLA in healthy donors. Profiled with immunoSEQ multiplex PCR; TCRdb holds only in-frame clones, not every one. In the table there are 130,000 or so clones, roughly 70% of which are singletons. The source material was PBMCs. These receptors all stem from a man between 45 and 60 years old in good health and CMV-seropositive. CDR3s include the opening cysteine and the closing phenylalanine or tryptophan. The D gene is left open where the match is weak.

cdr3_aa | cdr3_nt | v_call | d_call | j_call
CASSRTSGGAETQYF | TGCGCCAGCAGTCGGACTAGCGGGGGGGCAGAGACCCAGTACTTC | TRBV23-1 | TRBD2 | TRBJ2-5
CASSSPPQTQYF | TGTGCCAGCAGCTCCCCTCCCCAGACCCAGTACTTC | TRBV7-2 | - | TRBJ2-5
CASTPGEGVFQPQHF | TGTGCCAGCACCCCAGGCGAGGGAGTCTTTCAGCCCCAGCATTTT | TRBV7-2 | - | TRBJ1-5
CASSSRDRGSLASYNEQFF | TGTGCCAGCAGCTCCCGGGACAGGGGTTCATTAGCGTCCTACAATGAGCAGTTCTTC | TRBV11-3 | TRBD1 | TRBJ2-1
CASSLESSDLYEQYF | TGTGCCAGCAGCTTAGAATCCAGCGATCTATACGAGCAGTACTTC | TRBV7-2 | - | TRBJ2-7
CASSSGLAGGSSYTQYF | TGCGCCAGCAGCTCGGGACTAGCGGGGGGGTCATCCTATACGCAGTATTTT | TRBV5-1 | TRBD2 | TRBJ2-3
CASSLRDRVKHEQYF | TGCGCCAGCAGCTTGCGGGACAGGGTGAAGCACGAGCAGTACTTC | TRBV5-1 | TRBD1 | TRBJ2-7
CASSITGGALYNSPLHF | TGTGCCAGCAGCATTACAGGGGGCGCCCTCTATAATTCACCCCTCCACTTT | TRBV5-4 | TRBD1 | TRBJ1-6
CASSEAQGGYGYTF | TGTGCCAGCAGTGAAGCACAGGGGGGCTATGGCTACACCTTC | TRBV6-1 | TRBD1 | TRBJ1-2
CASSFEGESPLHF | TGTGCCAGCAGCTTTGAGGGGGAATCACCCCTCCACTTT | TRBV7-8 | - | TRBJ1-6
CASSSDRGAGYTF | TGTGCCAGCAGCTCGGACAGGGGGGCTGGCTACACCTTC | TRBV11-2 | TRBD1 | TRBJ1-2